A selection of T cell receptor beta chains follows, all from one sample in a study of CD4 T cells in relation to SARS-CoV-2 and coronaviruses. No antigens are known for them. Sequencing used immunoSEQ multiplex PCR; TCRdb keeps in-frame clones, though not all of them. The table records 10,000 to 15,000 clones, approximately 69% of them present only once. The sequencing sample was made of CD4+ T cells from PBMCs, cultured in vitro. The receptor set was obtained from a human donor in good health. Each CDR3 is given with its conserved first and last residue. The D gene is left open where the match is weak. Clone size, where shown, is once, few, many, or a class for clones that have expanded.

NA | NA | TRBJ1-2 | TRBV9 | TGTGCCAGCAGCGTGGGACATCTTAACTATGGCTACACCTTC | CASSVGHLNYGYTF
NA | NA | TRBJ2-1 | TRBV11-1 | TGTGCCAGCAGCCAGGACGTGGCGAGGAGTGAGCAGTTCTTC | CASSQDVARSEQFF
NA | once | TRBJ1-5 | TRBV15 | TGTGCCACCAGCAGGGAATACAGGGCCAATCAGCCCCAGCATTTT | CATSREYRANQPQHF
NA | few | TRBJ2-7 | TRBV5-4 | TGTGCCAGCAGCAGACAGGGTGGGGGGTACGAGCAGTACTTC | CASSRQGGGYEQYF
NA | few | TRBJ2-7 | TRBV29-1 | TGCAGCGTTGAAGATGAGCAGGGATACGAGCAGTACTTC | CSVEDEQGYEQYF
TRBD1 | NA | TRBJ1-2 | TRBV6-5 | TGTGCCAGCATTCGGGACAGGTATGACTATGGCTACACCTTC | CASIRDRYDYGYTF
NA | few | TRBJ1-1 | TRBV2 | TGTGCCAGCAAACCCCTGGGCGGGGAGAACACTGAAGCTTTCTTT | CASKPLGGENTEAFF
NA | NA | TRBJ2-3 | TRBV10-3 | TGTGCCATCAGTGAGCGGGAGACAAACACAGATACGCAGTATTTT | CAISERETNTDTQYF
NA | NA | TRBJ1-6 | TRBV5-4 | TGTGCCAGCAGCCCCGGACAGTCTTATAATTCACCCCTCCACTTT | CASSPGQSYNSPLHF
NA | NA | TRBJ1-1 | TRBV10-3 | TGTGCCATCGGACCCGCAGGTTTGAACACTGAAGCTTTCTTT | CAIGPAGLNTEAFF
TRBD1 | NA | TRBJ2-5 | TRBV24-1 | TGTGCCACCAGTGACAACCAGGGGGCGGAGGAGACCCAGTACTTC | CATSDNQGAEETQYF
NA | NA | TRBJ2-1 | TRBV2 | TGTGCCAGCAGTGGTTTGGTAGGGCTGGGCTTGGGGGAGCAGTTCTTC | CASSGLVGLGLGEQFF
NA | NA | TRBJ2-5 | TRBV6-4 | TGTGCCAGCAGTGACGTTTGGGGCGCAGAGACCCAGTACTTC | CASSDVWGAETQYF
NA | NA | TRBJ2-7 | TRBV7-9 | TGTGCCAGCAGCACATTGAAGTTC | CASSTLKF